This TCR beta chain originates from a study of identical twins. Study-level points and caveats: In monozygotic twins, models underestimated the sharing of out-of-frame TCR alpha. Its conclusions, products of cross-sectional statistical analysis, did not come from following the same donors. Where beta out-of-frame sequences were concerned, excess twin sharing was weaker.

MiXCR, run by TCRdb on the 5' RACE reads, gives a single entry per CDR3 protein. The sample holds about 200,000 distinct CDR3 sequences, roughly a tenth seen once. This clonotype has more than one count but fewer than ten. What it binds is not known. V lost 0 bases to trimming and J lost 2 bases, with 12 bases between them. The CDR3 covers 16 residues. Germline CDR1 MNHEY, CDR2 SVGAGI. Material: memory T cells sorted from blood. The clonotype originates from a man between 50 and 59 years old in good health. This chain connects TRBV6-5 to TRBJ2-3; tentatively, D is TRBD1 (6 bases). CDR3 nucleotides: TGTGCCAGCAGTTACTCGAAGGACAGCTACACAGATACGCAGTATTTT. The encoded protein is CASSYSKDSYTDTQYF.